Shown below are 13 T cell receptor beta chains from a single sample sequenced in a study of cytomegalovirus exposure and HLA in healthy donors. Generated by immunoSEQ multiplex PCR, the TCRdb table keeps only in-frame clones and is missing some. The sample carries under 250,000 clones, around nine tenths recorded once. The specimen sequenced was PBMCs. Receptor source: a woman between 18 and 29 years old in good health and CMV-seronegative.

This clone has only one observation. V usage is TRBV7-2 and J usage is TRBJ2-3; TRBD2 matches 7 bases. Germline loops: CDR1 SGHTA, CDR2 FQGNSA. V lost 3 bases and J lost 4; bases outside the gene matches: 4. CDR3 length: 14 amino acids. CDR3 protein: CASSLGGSADTQYF. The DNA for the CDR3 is TGTGCCAGCAGCTTGGGGGGGAGCGCAGATACGCAGTATTTT.

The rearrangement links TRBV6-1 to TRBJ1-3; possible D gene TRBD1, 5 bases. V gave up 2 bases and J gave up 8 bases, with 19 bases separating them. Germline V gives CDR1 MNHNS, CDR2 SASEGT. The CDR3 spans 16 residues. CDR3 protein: CASSESLGGGGDTIYF. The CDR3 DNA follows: TGTGCCAGCAGTGAATCTCTTGGTGGGGGAGGCGACACCATATATTTT.

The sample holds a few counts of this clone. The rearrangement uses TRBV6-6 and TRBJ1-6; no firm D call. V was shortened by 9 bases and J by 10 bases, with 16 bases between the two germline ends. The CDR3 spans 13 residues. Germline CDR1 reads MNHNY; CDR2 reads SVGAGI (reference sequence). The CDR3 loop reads CASRVAGYSPLHF. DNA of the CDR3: TGTGCCAGTAGAGTCGCAGGATACTCACCCCTCCACTTT.

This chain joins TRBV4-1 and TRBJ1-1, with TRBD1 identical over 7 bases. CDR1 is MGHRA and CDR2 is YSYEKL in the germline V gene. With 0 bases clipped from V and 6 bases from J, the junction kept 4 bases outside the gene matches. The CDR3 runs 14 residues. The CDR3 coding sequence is TGCGCCAGCAGCCAAGATCTTCAGGGGGCTGAAGCTTTCTTT. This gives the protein CASSQDLQGAEAFF.

CDR3 sequence: CASSGRQGVSAGYTF. The CDR3 DNA reads as TGTGCCAGCAGTGGCCGACAGGGTGTATCGGCTGGCTACACCTTC. The V and J genes are TRBV6-1 and TRBJ1-2; 7 bases are a match to TRBD1. The CDR3 contains 15 residues. The germline V gene encodes CDR1 MNHNS and CDR2 SASEGT. J lost 7 bases, V lost 4 bases, and 12 bases had no gene match.

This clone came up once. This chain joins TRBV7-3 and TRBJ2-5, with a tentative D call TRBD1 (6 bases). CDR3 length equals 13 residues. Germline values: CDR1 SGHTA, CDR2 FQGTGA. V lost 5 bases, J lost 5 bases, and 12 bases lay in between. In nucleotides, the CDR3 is TGTGCCAGCAGCGTGGGACAAGCGGAGACCCAGTACTTC. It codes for CASSVGQAETQYF. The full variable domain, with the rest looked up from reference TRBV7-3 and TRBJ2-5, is GAGVSQTPSNKVTEKGKYVELRCDPISGHTALYWYRQSLGQGPEFLIYFQGTGAADDSGLPNDRFFAVRPEGSVSTLKIQRTERGDSAVYLCASSVGQAETQYFGPGTRLLVL.

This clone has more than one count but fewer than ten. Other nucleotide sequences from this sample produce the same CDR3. The DNA of the CDR3 is TGTGCCAGCAGCGTGAGCTCCTATAATTCACCCCTCCACTTT. Amino acids: CASSVSSYNSPLHF. The chain has TRBV9 and TRBJ1-6; D is ambiguous. The CDR3 loop spans 14 amino acids. The V end lost 2 bases, the J end lost 0 bases, and 3 bases lay between the germline ends. In germline, CDR1 is SGDLS, CDR2 YYNGEE. Looking up the rest from reference TRBV9 and TRBJ1-6 gives the full variable domain: DSGVTQTPKHLITATGQRVTLRCSPRSGDLSVYWYQQSLDQGLQFLIQYYNGEERAKGNILERFSAQQFPDLHSELNLSSLELGDSALYFCASSVSSYNSPLHFGNGTRLTVT.

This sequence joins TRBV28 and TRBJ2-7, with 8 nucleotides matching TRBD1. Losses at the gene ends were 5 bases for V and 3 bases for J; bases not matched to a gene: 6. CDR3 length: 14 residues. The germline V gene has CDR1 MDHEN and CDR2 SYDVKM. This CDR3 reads CASSPRTGIYEQYF. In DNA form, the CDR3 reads TGTGCCAGCAGTCCGCGGACAGGGATCTACGAGCAGTACTTC. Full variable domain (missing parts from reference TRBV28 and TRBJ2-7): DVKVTQSSRYLVKRTGEKVFLECVQDMDHENMFWYRQDPGLGLRLIYFSYDVKMKEKGDIPEGYSVSREKKERFSLILESASTNQTSMYLCASSPRTGIYEQYFGPGTRLTVT.

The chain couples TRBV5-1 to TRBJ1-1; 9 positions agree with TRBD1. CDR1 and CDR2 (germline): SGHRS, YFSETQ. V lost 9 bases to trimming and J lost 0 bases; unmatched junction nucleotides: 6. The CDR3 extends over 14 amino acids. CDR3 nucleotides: TGCGCCACTACAGGGGGCCTTTTGAACACTGAAGCTTTCTTT. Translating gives CATTGGLLNTEAFF.

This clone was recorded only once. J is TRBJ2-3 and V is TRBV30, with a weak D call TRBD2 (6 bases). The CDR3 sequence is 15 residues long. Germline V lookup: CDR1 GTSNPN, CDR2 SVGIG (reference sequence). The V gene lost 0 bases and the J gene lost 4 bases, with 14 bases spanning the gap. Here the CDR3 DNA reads TGTGCCTGGAGTGTCGCGGCGGGAATGTCAGATACGCAGTATTTT. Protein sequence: CAWSVAAGMSDTQYF.

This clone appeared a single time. For the CDR3, the DNA is TGCAGCGTTGAACAGGTTTTGAACACTGAAGCTTTCTTT. Residues: CSVEQVLNTEAFF. V and J are TRBV29-1 and TRBJ1-1; D not certain. This CDR3 has 13 residues. The V gene lost 2 bases and the J gene lost 0 bases, with 7 bases spanning the gap. CDR1 is SQVTM and CDR2 is ANQGSEA in the germline V gene.

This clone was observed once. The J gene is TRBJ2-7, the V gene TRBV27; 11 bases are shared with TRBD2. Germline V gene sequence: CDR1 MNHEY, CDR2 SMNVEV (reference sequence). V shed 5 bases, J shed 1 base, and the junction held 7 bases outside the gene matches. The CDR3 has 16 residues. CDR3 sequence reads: CASSPWTSGPSYEQYF. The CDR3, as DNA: TGTGCCAGCAGTCCATGGACTAGCGGGCCATCCTACGAGCAGTACTTC.

For the CDR3, the DNA is TGCGCCAGCAGCGTGCTGGGGGGGGTAGGCTATGGCTACACCTTC. Protein sequence: CASSVLGGVGYGYTF. The V call is TRBV4-1, the J call TRBJ1-2, with a tentative D call TRBD1 (5 bases). CDR3 length: 15 amino acids. Germline V gene sequence: CDR1 MGHRA, CDR2 YSYEKL. The V gene lost 5 bases and the J gene lost 4 bases, with 17 bases spanning the gap.